Below, 10 T cell receptor beta chains from the same sample are listed, as sequenced in a study of shared clonotypes between healthy human individuals. Selected positively for CCR7 and CD45RO-negative, naive CD8 cells excluded terminally differentiated effector memory CD45RA+ cells. Generated by immunoSEQ multiplex PCR, the TCRdb table keeps only in-frame clones and is missing some. The profile shows 550,000 to 750,000 clones, around 95% of them singletons. Input material: naive CD8+ T cells sorted from blood. Receptor source: a woman aged 30 to 39 in good health.

The genes are TRBV28 and TRBJ2-7; D is uncertain. The CDR3 loop spans 15 amino acids. Germline V gives CDR1 MDHEN, CDR2 SYDVKM. The ends were cut back, 10 bases at V and 0 bases at J, with 19 bases in the middle. The CDR3 spells CATTPRFPVSYEQYF. The CDR3, as DNA: TGTGCCACCACACCTCGATTTCCCGTCTCCTACGAGCAGTACTTC.

The chain combines TRBV6-5 with TRBJ1-4; 11 bases are shared with TRBD1. This CDR3 region has 15 residues. J lost 7 bases, V lost 6 bases, and 7 bases had no gene match. CDR1 is MNHEY, CDR2 SVGAGI, per germline. CDR3 coding DNA: TGTGCCAGCAGACCGGGACAGGGGGAGGGTGAAAAACTGTTTTTT. Protein product: CASRPGQGEGEKLFF.

V is TRBV5-1 and J is TRBJ2-1; TRBD2 matches at 12 bases. The V gene end was trimmed by 0 bases and the J gene end by 2 bases; junction bases not matched to a gene: 6. Germline loops: CDR1 SGHRS, CDR2 YFSETQ. The CDR3 contains 18 residues. The CDR3 loop is CASSLEVLAGGTYNEQFF. As DNA, the CDR3 is TGCGCCAGCAGCTTGGAGGTACTAGCGGGAGGAACCTACAATGAGCAGTTCTTC.

V usage is TRBV27 and J usage is TRBJ1-1, with D tentatively TRBD1 (6 bases). The CDR3 is 15 amino acids. Germline values: CDR1 MNHEY, CDR2 SMNVEV (reference sequence). Deletions cut 3 bases from V and 3 bases from J, with 14 bases between. This CDR3 reads CASSFGQGLDTEAFF. CDR3 coding DNA: TGTGCCAGCAGTTTTGGCCAGGGGCTAGACACTGAAGCTTTCTTT.

This chain links TRBV28 with TRBJ2-2, with D possibly being TRBD1 or TRBD2 (6 bases each). The CDR3 sequence is 15 residues long. V was clipped by 6 bases and J by 4 bases, with 15 bases between them. Germline V gives CDR1 MDHEN, CDR2 SYDVKM. CDR3 nucleotides: TGTGCCAGCAGAGGGGGGAGAGAAATCACCGGGGAGCTGTTTTTT. Protein product: CASRGGREITGELFF.

This clone came up once. The chain carries TRBV27 and TRBJ1-2; maybe TRBD1 (5 bases). Germline loops: CDR1 MNHEY, CDR2 SMNVEV (reference sequence). V lost 0 bases to trimming and J lost 6 bases, with 17 bases between them. This CDR3 has 16 amino acids. DNA for the CDR3: TGTGCCAGCAGTTTATCCCCCGGGGCCAGGCTAGATGGCTACACCTTC. This sequence encodes CASSLSPGARLDGYTF.

Points on this clone: Within the sample, other DNA sequences also encode this same CDR3. The chain joins TRBV19 to TRBJ1-1; D ambiguous. The CDR3 consists of 11 residues. Germline V gene sequence: CDR1 LNHDA, CDR2 SQIVND (reference sequence). V was shortened by 1 base and J by 6 bases, with 3 bases between the two germline ends. CDR3 nucleotide sequence: TGTGCCAGTAGTATAGGGCCTGAAGCTTTCTTT. This encodes CASSIGPEAFF.

CDR3 in amino acids: CASSVAGGPNYGYTF. The DNA for the CDR3 is TGTGCCAGCAGCGTAGCAGGCGGTCCGAACTATGGCTACACCTTC. The chain is built from TRBV9 and TRBJ1-2; D gene uncertain. The CDR3 runs 15 residues. V was clipped by 0 bases and J by 2 bases, with 11 bases between them. Germline CDR1 is SGDLS and CDR2 is YYNGEE. Looking up the rest from reference TRBV9 and TRBJ1-2 gives the full variable domain: DSGVTQTPKHLITATGQRVTLRCSPRSGDLSVYWYQQSLDQGLQFLIQYYNGEERAKGNILERFSAQQFPDLHSELNLSSLELGDSALYFCASSVAGGPNYGYTFGSGTRLTVV.

As concerns this clone: The sample carries other DNA sequences with the same CDR3. The J gene is TRBJ2-2, the V gene TRBV28, with 11 bases identical to TRBD2. Germline-derived CDR1 and CDR2 are MDHEN and SYDVKM. The junction had 0 bases not matched to a gene; V was cut back by 5 bases and J by 4 bases. CDR3 size: 14 residues. The CDR3, as DNA: TGTGCCAGCAGTCTAGCGGGAGGCACCGGGGAGCTGTTTTTT. This sequence encodes CASSLAGGTGELFF. Full variable domain (remainder filled in from reference TRBV28 and TRBJ2-2): DVKVTQSSRYLVKRTGEKVFLECVQDMDHENMFWYRQDPGLGLRLIYFSYDVKMKEKGDIPEGYSVSREKKERFSLILESASTNQTSMYLCASSLAGGTGELFFGEGSRLTVL.

V gene TRBV4-1 combines with J gene TRBJ2-2, with TRBD2 matching over 10 bases. CDR1 and CDR2 (germline): MGHRA, YSYEKL. Trimming took 6 bases from V and 7 from J; bases not matched to a gene: 8. This CDR3 has 15 amino acids. The CDR3 bases are TGCGCCAGCAGAGAGCGGGAGGGCCTGGTCGGGGAGCTGTTTTTT. This codes for CASREREGLVGELFF.